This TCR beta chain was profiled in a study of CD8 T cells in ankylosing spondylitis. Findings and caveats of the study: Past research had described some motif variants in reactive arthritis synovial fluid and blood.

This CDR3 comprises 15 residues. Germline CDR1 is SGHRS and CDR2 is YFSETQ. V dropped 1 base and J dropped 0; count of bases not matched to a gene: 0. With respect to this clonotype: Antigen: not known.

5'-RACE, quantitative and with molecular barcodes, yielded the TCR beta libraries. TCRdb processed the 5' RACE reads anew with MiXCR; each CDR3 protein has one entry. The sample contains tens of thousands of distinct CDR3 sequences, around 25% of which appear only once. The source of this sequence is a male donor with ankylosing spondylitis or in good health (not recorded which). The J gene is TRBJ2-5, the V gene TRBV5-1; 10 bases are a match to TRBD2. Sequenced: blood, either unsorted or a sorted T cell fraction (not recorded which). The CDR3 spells CASSLTSGDQETQYF. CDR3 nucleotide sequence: TGCGCCAGCAGCTTGACTAGCGGGGACCAAGAGACCCAGTACTTC.